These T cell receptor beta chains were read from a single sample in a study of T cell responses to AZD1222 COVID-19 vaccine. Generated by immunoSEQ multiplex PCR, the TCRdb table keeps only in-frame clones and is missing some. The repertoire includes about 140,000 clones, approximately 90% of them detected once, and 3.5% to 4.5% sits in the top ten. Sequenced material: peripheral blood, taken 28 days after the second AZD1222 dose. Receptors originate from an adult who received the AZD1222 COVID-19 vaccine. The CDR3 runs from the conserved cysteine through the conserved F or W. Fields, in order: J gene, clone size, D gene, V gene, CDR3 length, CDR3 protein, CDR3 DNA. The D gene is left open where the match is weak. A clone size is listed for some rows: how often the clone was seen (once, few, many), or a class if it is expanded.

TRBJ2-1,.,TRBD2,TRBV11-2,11,CASSRGTSPFF,TGTGCCAGCAGCCGAGGGACTAGCCCGTTCTTC
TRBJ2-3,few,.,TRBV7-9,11,CASSLFDTQYF,TGTGCCAGCAGCTTATTTGATACGCAGTATTTT
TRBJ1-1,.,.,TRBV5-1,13,CASSLGQGGEAFF,TGCGCCAGCAGCTTGGGCCAGGGAGGTGAAGCTTTCTTT
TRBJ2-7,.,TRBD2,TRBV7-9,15,CASSLTSGTMYEQYF,TGTGCCAGCAGCTTGACTAGCGGGACAATGTACGAGCAGTACTTC
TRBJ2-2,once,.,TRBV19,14,CASAGLGWTGELFF,TGTGCCAGCGCGGGACTGGGGTGGACCGGGGAGCTGTTTTTT
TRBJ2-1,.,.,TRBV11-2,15,CASSLFGGTYNEQFF,TGTGCCAGCAGCTTATTTGGGGGGACCTACAATGAGCAGTTCTTC
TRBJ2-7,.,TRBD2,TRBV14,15,CASSQGAGLAYEQYF,TGTGCCAGCAGCCAAGGAGCGGGATTGGCCTACGAGCAGTACTTC
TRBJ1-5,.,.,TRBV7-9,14,CASSLSGNNQPQHF,TGTGCCAGCAGCTTAAGCGGGAACAATCAGCCCCAGCATTTT
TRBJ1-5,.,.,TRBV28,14,CASSLVQGNQPQHF,TGTGCCAGCAGTTTAGTGCAGGGGAATCAGCCCCAGCATTTT
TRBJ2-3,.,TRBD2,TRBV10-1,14,CASSLSGTTDTQYF,TGCGCCAGCAGTCTTAGCGGGACCACAGATACGCAGTATTTT
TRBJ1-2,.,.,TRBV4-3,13,CASSQDQFYGYTF,TGCGCCAGCAGCCAAGATCAGTTCTATGGCTACACCTTC
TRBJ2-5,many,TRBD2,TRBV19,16,CASSAGTSGRGETQYF,TGTGCCAGTAGTGCTGGGACTAGCGGGAGAGGGGAGACCCAGTACTTC
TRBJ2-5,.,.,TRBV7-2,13,CASSLAGEQTQYF,TGTGCCAGCAGCTTAGCCGGGGAGCAGACCCAGTACTTC
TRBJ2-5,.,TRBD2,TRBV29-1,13,CSVKEGGQETQYF,TGCAGCGTTAAAGAGGGAGGGCAAGAGACCCAGTACTTC
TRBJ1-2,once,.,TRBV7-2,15,CASSYPRGTNYGYTF,TGTGCCAGCAGCTACCCTCGGGGTACCAACTATGGCTACACCTTC
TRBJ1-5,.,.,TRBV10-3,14,CAISVGVSNQPQHF,TGTGCCATCAGTGTAGGGGTCAGCAATCAGCCCCAGCATTTT
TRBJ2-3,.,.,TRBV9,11,CASSGGTEQYF,TGTGCCAGCAGCGGCGGGACCGAACAGTATTTT
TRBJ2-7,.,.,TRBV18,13,CASSPGRVYEQYF,TGTGCCAGCTCACCTGGCAGGGTCTACGAGCAGTACTTC
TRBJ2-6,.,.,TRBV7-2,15,CASSLRGGGANVLTF,TGTGCCAGCAGCTTAAGGGGTGGTGGGGCCAACGTCCTGACTTTC
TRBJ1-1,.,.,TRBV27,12,CASSSGNTEAFF,TGTGCCAGCAGTTCGGGGAACACTGAAGCTTTCTTT